This T cell receptor beta chain derives from a study of PD-L1 blockade in urothelial cancer. Whole-study context: Each participant's history included 0 to 3 prior chemotherapy regimens.

The protocol was immunoSEQ multiplex PCR, while the TCRdb copy is restricted to in-frame clones and leaves out a portion. The repertoire holds fewer than 30,000 clones, 80% to 90% seen once, with about 3% in the top ten. Time point of the sample: peripheral blood 6 weeks after treatment start. The V end was cut by 5 bases, the J end by 8 bases, with 19 bases between. Germline values: CDR1 MDHEN, CDR2 SYDVKM. The CDR3 length is 15 residues. This clone was seen just once. The source of this sequence is a man between 65 and 80 years old with urothelial cancer. The source was PBMCs, collected around atezolizumab (anti-PD-L1) treatment. The chain carries TRBV28 and TRBJ2-4, with D perhaps TRBD1 (6 bases). CDR3: CASSTADSRGDIQYF. CDR3 sequence (DNA): TGTGCCAGCAGTACCGCGGACAGTCGAGGTGACATTCAGTACTTC. The full variable domain, in which reference TRBV28 and TRBJ2-4 provide the parts outside the CDR3, is DVKVTQSSRYLVKRTGEKVFLECVQDMDHENMFWYRQDPGLGLRLIYFSYDVKMKEKGDIPEGYSVSREKKERFSLILESASTNQTSMYLCASSTADSRGDIQYFGAGTRLSVL.